This T cell receptor beta chain was sequenced for a study of blood T cell repertoires in COVID-19. Turning to the study itself: Whether acute or convalescent, the COVID-19 samples came from the United States, Italy and Spain. T cells, B-cell-depleted T cells, or PBMCs supplied cDNA or gDNA.

Authors' analysis steps: For nucleated cells, counts were estimated from reference gene primer amplification. Generated by immunoSEQ multiplex PCR, the TCRdb table keeps only in-frame clones and is missing some. Clone size and V and J calls were adopted from that table, with D and trimming inferred from the DNA. The sample holds 100,000 or so clones, roughly 80% seen once. The V end lost 6 bases, the J end lost 5 bases, and 22 bases lay between the germline ends. The germline V gene has CDR1 LNHDA and CDR2 SQIVND (reference sequence). CDR3 size: 16 residues. What was sequenced was peripheral blood. The source of this sequence is a woman in her seventies with acute or convalescent COVID-19. The V gene is TRBV19, the J gene TRBJ1-2, with a weak D call TRBD1 (5 bases). The CDR3 loop reads CASSPSGGKVRYGYTF. CDR3 DNA: TGTGCCAGTAGCCCCAGCGGGGGGAAGGTCCGGTATGGCTACACCTTC.